This TCR beta chain was recorded in a study of cytomegalovirus exposure and HLA in healthy donors. Study background: Some 85 million unique TCRs, all from HLA-typed donors, were included in an early release of the data.

Amplification used 60 Vbeta primers and 13 Jbeta primers. Only in-frame clones appear in the TCRdb table, and some are missing; sequencing was by immunoSEQ multiplex PCR. This table holds approximately 110,000 clones. Trimming removed 0 bases at V and 6 bases at J, with 12 bases between. Germline CDR1 SGHNT, CDR2 YENEEA. This CDR3 contains 15 residues. Sequenced material: PBMCs. The clonotype comes from a man aged 40-50 years in good health and CMV-seronegative. V gene TRBV11-3 combines with J gene TRBJ2-1, with D perhaps matching TRBD1 (6 bases). CDR3 in DNA: TGTGCCAGCAGCTTAGAACAAACAGGGAGCAATGAGCAGTTCTTC. Its translation is CASSLEQTGSNEQFF.